The 10 T cell receptor beta chains given below trace back to one sample, sequenced in a study of cytomegalovirus exposure and HLA in healthy donors. Generated by immunoSEQ multiplex PCR, the TCRdb table keeps only in-frame clones and is missing some. This sample has 150,000 to 200,000 clones, with 75% to 90% found just once. Sequences were obtained from PBMCs. The origin of the receptors is a woman younger than 35 in good health and CMV-seronegative.

The CDR3 DNA follows: TGCGCCACCCTGTATAGCAATCAGCCCCAGCATTTT. Protein product: CATLYSNQPQHF. The rearrangement uses TRBV10-1 and TRBJ1-5; D is unresolved. Germline-derived CDR1 and CDR2 are WNHNN and SYGVQD (reference sequence). This CDR3 is built from 12 residues. Trimming took 10 bases from V and 0 from J, leaving 7 bases between them.

In its sample, this clone was seen once. This chain joins TRBV29-1 and TRBJ2-1, with 10 bases aligning to TRBD1. Unmatched junction bases numbered 5, after V lost 7 bases and J lost 11 bases. The germline CDR1 and CDR2 sequences are SQVTM and ANQGSEA. CDR3 size: 11 residues. The CDR3 DNA reads as TGCAGCGCCCGGACAGGGGGTAAGCAGTTCTTC. The encoded protein is CSARTGGKQFF.

The chain is built from TRBV11-2 and TRBJ1-2; 7 positions match TRBD1. CDR3 size: 14 residues. Germline V gives CDR1 SGHAT, CDR2 FQNNGV. The J segment lost 6 bases and the V segment lost 0 bases, leaving 4 bases of the junction unmatched. The CDR3, as DNA: TGTGCCAGCAGCTTAGATCGAACAGGGGATGGCTACACCTTC. Protein sequence: CASSLDRTGDGYTF.

About this clone: Other DNA sequences in this sample translate to the same CDR3. This chain joins TRBV4-2 and TRBJ2-5, with D perhaps matching TRBD2 (6 bases). Looked up from germline, CDR1 is LGHNA and CDR2 is YNFKEQ. Trimming shortened V by 1 base and J by 11 bases, and 8 bases separated the two germline ends. The CDR3 extends over 11 amino acids. The CDR3 protein is CASSQAGTQYF. The CDR3 region has the DNA TGTGCCAGCAGCCAAGCCGGGACTCAGTACTTC.

This chain links TRBV7-9 with TRBJ2-2, with 7 bases identical to TRBD2. Per the germline V gene, CDR1 is SEHNR and CDR2 is FQNEAQ (reference sequence). The CDR3 runs to 16 residues. Trimming at V came to 3 bases and at J to 4 bases, leaving 8 bases not matched to a gene. In nucleotides, the CDR3 is TGTGCCAGCAGCTTTATAAGACTAGCCTTCACCGGGGAGCTGTTTTTT. Protein sequence: CASSFIRLAFTGELFF.

This chain links TRBV12-5 with TRBJ1-3; D gene unclear. V was shortened by 7 bases and J by 0 bases, with 10 bases between the two germline ends. The CDR3 sequence is 14 residues long. CDR1 is LGHNT, CDR2 FRNRAP, per germline. As DNA, the CDR3 is TGTGCTAGTGCGACGGACTCCTCTGGAAACACCATATATTTT. It encodes CASATDSSGNTIYF.

Points on this clone: Other DNA variants within this sample encode the same CDR3. V is TRBV5-1 and J is TRBJ1-2, with D perhaps matching TRBD1 (5 bases). The CDR3 covers 13 residues. V was shortened by 0 bases and J by 4 bases, with 7 bases between the two germline ends. Per the germline V gene, CDR1 is SGHRS and CDR2 is YFSETQ. CDR3 sequence (DNA): TGCGCCAGCAGCTTGGACAGGTCCTATGGCTACACCTTC. Encoded protein: CASSLDRSYGYTF. The variable domain in full, with the rest retrieved from reference TRBV5-1 and TRBJ1-2, is KAGVTQTPRYLIKTRGQQVTLSCSPISGHRSVSWYQQTPGQGLQFLFEYFSETQRNKGNFPGRFSGRQFSNSRSEMNVSTLELGDSALYLCASSLDRSYGYTFGSGTRLTVV.

J is TRBJ2-1 and V is TRBV11-3, with a weak D call TRBD1 (6 bases). The CDR3 totals 15 residues. The V gene's germline CDR1 is SGHNT and CDR2 YENEEA. The germline V and J ends were trimmed by 1 base and 6 bases, with 13 bases remaining between them. The CDR3 protein is CASSLALPGVNEQFF. The DNA of the CDR3 is TGTGCCAGCAGCTTAGCACTCCCAGGGGTCAATGAGCAGTTCTTC.

The chain has TRBV5-6 and TRBJ1-2; no reliable D call. V lost 2 bases, J lost 2 bases, and 10 bases lay in between. The CDR3 covers 14 residues. Germline V gene sequence: CDR1 SGHDT, CDR2 YYEEEE. The CDR3 nucleotides are TGTGCCAGCAGCTTCTTACAACACAACTATGGCTACACCTTC. It translates to CASSFLQHNYGYTF.

In its sample, this clone was seen once. The chain joins TRBV19 to TRBJ2-1; TRBD1 matches 7 bases. Germline CDR1 LNHDA, CDR2 SQIVND (reference sequence). This CDR3 has 15 amino acids. V shed 4 bases and J 6 bases; nucleotides not matched to a gene: 9. The CDR3 region is CASSRTGEGFNEQFF. CDR3 sequence (DNA): TGTGCCAGTAGTAGAACAGGGGAAGGGTTCAATGAGCAGTTCTTC. Full variable domain (outside the CDR3, taken from reference TRBV19 and TRBJ2-1): DGGITQSPKYLFRKEGQNVTLSCEQNLNHDAMYWYRQDPGQGLRLIYYSQIVNDFQKGDIAEGYSVSREKKESFPLTVTSAQKNPTAFYLCASSRTGEGFNEQFFGPGTRLTVL.